The clone carrying this TCR beta chain was seen a handful of times. As yet, its antigen is unknown. The sample belongs to a study of CD8 T cells in ankylosing spondylitis. Germline assignment: CDR1 LGHDT and CDR2 YNNKEL (reference sequence). This CDR3 region has 14 residues. The V end was cut by 1 base, the J end by 2 bases, with 9 bases between. Regarding the study as a whole: Significant enrichment of disease-linked clones was reported in matched ankylosing spondylitis synovial fluid. What appeared characteristic of ankylosing spondylitis blood was a TCR beta motif of eight highly homologous variants.

Preparation of TCR beta libraries was done by quantitative 5'-RACE with molecular barcodes. TCRdb independently ran MiXCR on the 5' RACE reads; one entry per CDR3 protein. This repertoire shows roughly 370,000 distinct CDR3 sequences, around 20% found once; its top ten account for about 16%. The chain uses TRBV3-1 and TRBJ2-7; D gene uncertain. The receptor comes from a male donor with ankylosing spondylitis. The sample consisted of blood, either unsorted or a sorted T cell fraction (not recorded which). This CDR3 reads CASSQVRQAYEQYF. In nucleotides, the CDR3 is TGTGCCAGCAGCCAAGTTCGGCAGGCCTACGAGCAGTACTTC.